The TCR beta chain under discussion was sequenced for a study of T cell responses to AZD1222 COVID-19 vaccine. Repertoires were generated with immunoSEQ multiplex PCR, while TCRdb's copy carries only in-frame clones and drops some. The sample consists of tens of thousands of clones, approximately 90% of them appearing once. This clone was seen only a few times. The CDR3 has 14 residues. V was clipped by 1 base and J by 2 bases, with 9 bases between them. CDR1 is LGHDT and CDR2 is YNNKEL in the germline V gene (reference sequence). This material consisted of peripheral blood, taken on day 0 of AZD1222 vaccination. The chain joins TRBV3-1 (or the pseudogene TRBV3-2) to TRBJ2-7, with D unresolved. The TCR originated in an adult in good health. CDR3 sequence (DNA): TGTGCCAGCAGCCAAGGACTGGAAACCTACGAGCAGTACTTC. This encodes CASSQGLETYEQYF.